This T cell receptor (beta chain) was documented in a study of blood T cell repertoires in COVID-19. Those who participated ranged in age from about 18 to 89 years and resided in 20 to 25 US areas. Participants had their cohort set by participant-reported clinical history. The recovered donors of Cohort 3 showed two negative PCRs, clearance, or symptom resolution. This clone is medium-sized (0.01 to 0.1%) by share. In the original processing: Reference gene primer amplification in the assay estimated nucleated cell counts. Sequenced by immunoSEQ multiplex PCR; TCRdb stores in-frame clones only, minus some. V and J calls and clone size are given by that table; D and trimming were obtained from the DNA. The table has some 320,000 clones, about nine tenths seen once. V gave up 3 bases and J gave up 9 bases, with 18 bases separating them. The CDR3 runs to 16 residues. Germline CDR1 and CDR2: ENHRY and SYGVKD.

The V gene is TRBV10-3, the J gene TRBJ1-6; tentative D call: TRBD1 (5 bases). The sequenced sample consisted of PBMCs or T cells enriched from blood (not recorded which). This TCR was recovered from a man aged 55 to 70 who had recovered from COVID-19. CDR3: CAISEVGGERISPLHF. Here the CDR3 DNA reads TGTGCCATCAGTGAAGTGGGGGGAGAAAGGATTTCACCCCTCCACTTT.